The 24 T cell receptor beta chains below come from one sample, sequenced in a study of cytomegalovirus exposure and HLA in healthy donors. PCR used 60 Vbeta primers and 13 Jbeta primers. The assay was immunoSEQ multiplex PCR, and TCRdb's table has in-frame clones only and misses some. The sample includes more than 100,000 clones, 75% to 85% of them seen just once. Sequencing was done on a sample of PBMCs. The source of these receptors is a man in his forties in good health and CMV-seronegative.

The chain combines TRBV7-9 with TRBJ1-2; TRBD1 might be the D (5 bases). The CDR3 contains 15 residues. Germline values: CDR1 SEHNR, CDR2 FQNEAQ (reference sequence). Trimming removed 5 bases from V and 3 bases from J, with 16 bases in between. The CDR3 spells CASSPTAGGDYGYTF. The DNA for the CDR3 is TGTGCCAGCAGCCCAACCGCCGGGGGGGACTATGGCTACACCTTC.

The chain recombines TRBV19 with TRBJ1-2, with D perhaps matching TRBD1 (5 bases). CDR3 length: 16 residues. Germline-derived CDR1 and CDR2 are LNHDA and SQIVND (reference sequence). Trimming shortened V by 3 bases and J by 2 bases, and 16 bases separated the two germline ends. As DNA, the CDR3 is TGTGCCAGTAGTATCCAGGGATCGGCTGCGAACTATGGCTACACCTTC. This gives the protein CASSIQGSAANYGYTF.

The chain couples TRBV10-3 to TRBJ2-2, with TRBD1 identical over 7 bases. V dropped 4 bases and J dropped 0; count of bases not matched to a gene: 11. Germline V lookup: CDR1 ENHRY, CDR2 SYGVKD. CDR3 size: 18 residues. The CDR3 loop is CAISVQSGQDANTGELFF. As DNA, the CDR3 is TGTGCCATCAGTGTTCAGTCCGGACAGGACGCGAACACCGGGGAGCTGTTTTTT.

The J gene is TRBJ2-7, the V gene TRBV10-3, with 10 bases lining up with TRBD1. Germline assignment: CDR1 ENHRY and CDR2 SYGVKD. This CDR3 has 16 residues. With 4 bases clipped from V and 4 bases from J, the junction kept 10 bases outside the gene matches. The CDR3 DNA is TGTGCCATCAGTGGGGCCGCGGGACAGGGGACTTACGAGCAGTACTTC. Translating it yields CAISGAAGQGTYEQYF.

V gene TRBV2 combines with J gene TRBJ2-3, with D possibly TRBD1 on 5 matching bases. Germline V gene lookup returns CDR1 SNHLY and CDR2 FYNNEI. V lost 9 bases and J 5 bases, leaving 9 bases between the germline ends. The CDR3 has 11 amino acids. CDR3 nucleotides: TGTGCCAGGACAGTGGGAGATACGCAGTATTTT. It translates to CARTVGDTQYF. The whole variable domain, filled in from reference TRBV2 and TRBJ2-3, reads EPEVTQTPSHQVTQMGQEVILRCVPISNHLYFYWYRQILGQKVEFLVSFYNNEISEKSEIFDDQFSVERPDGSNFTLKIRSTKLEDSAMYFCARTVGDTQYFGPGTRLTVL.

The chain combines TRBV5-1 with TRBJ2-3; no clear D gene. CDR3 size: 13 residues. V was trimmed by 6 bases and J by 6 bases, leaving 14 bases between them. Germline V gives CDR1 SGHRS, CDR2 YFSETQ. CDR3 protein: CASTLTTWDTQYF. The CDR3 DNA sequence: TGCGCCAGCACCCTCACTACGTGGGATACGCAGTATTTT. The full variable domain, in which reference TRBV5-1 and TRBJ2-3 provide the parts outside the CDR3, is KAGVTQTPRYLIKTRGQQVTLSCSPISGHRSVSWYQQTPGQGLQFLFEYFSETQRNKGNFPGRFSGRQFSNSRSEMNVSTLELGDSALYLCASTLTTWDTQYFGPGTRLTVL.

The rearrangement uses TRBV5-1 and TRBJ2-7; TRBD2 aligns across 9 bases. The CDR3 contains 16 residues. Looked up from germline, CDR1 is SGHRS and CDR2 is YFSETQ. Losses at the gene ends were 0 bases for V and 3 bases for J; bases not matched to a gene: 7. The DNA for the CDR3 is TGCGCCAGCAGCTTGGGACTAGCGGAACAACTCTACGAGCAGTACTTC. Its translation: CASSLGLAEQLYEQYF.

The chain has TRBV2 and TRBJ1-2; TRBD1 matches 8 bases. This CDR3 contains 14 residues. The junction had 7 bases not matched to a gene; V was cut back by 6 bases and J by 4 bases. Germline V CDR1 and CDR2: SNHLY, FYNNEI. CDR3 bases: TGTGCCAGCAGGGGACAGGCCGAGGGCTATGGCTACACCTTC. This sequence encodes CASRGQAEGYGYTF.

V gene TRBV30 combines with J gene TRBJ2-7; 10 bases map to TRBD2. The CDR3 runs 15 residues. Losses at the gene ends were 2 bases for V and 4 bases for J; bases not matched to a gene: 8. Germline V gene sequence: CDR1 GTSNPN, CDR2 SVGIG (reference sequence). The CDR3 DNA sequence: TGTGCCTGGAGTCCCCATCTAGCGGGAGTTTACGAGCAGTACTTC. Translating gives CAWSPHLAGVYEQYF.

The chain joins TRBV2 to TRBJ2-5; 9 nucleotides line up with TRBD2. Germline V gives CDR1 SNHLY, CDR2 FYNNEI. Trimming at V came to 7 bases and at J to 4 bases, leaving 10 bases not matched to a gene. The CDR3 is 15 residues long. CDR3 nucleotide sequence: TGTGCCAGCAAGGGGAATAGCGGGAGTTTAGAGACCCAGTACTTC. Translating it yields CASKGNSGSLETQYF. Supplemented by reference TRBV2 and TRBJ2-5, the full variable domain reads EPEVTQTPSHQVTQMGQEVILRCVPISNHLYFYWYRQILGQKVEFLVSFYNNEISEKSEIFDDQFSVERPDGSNFTLKIRSTKLEDSAMYFCASKGNSGSLETQYFGPGTRLLVL.

This clone was found once. Here the CDR3 reads CASSLSGRGDEQFF. The CDR3 bases are TGTGCCAGCAGCTTAAGCGGGAGGGGGGATGAGCAGTTCTTC. V usage is TRBV7-2 and J usage is TRBJ2-1, with 10 positions matching TRBD2. The germline gives CDR1 SGHTA, CDR2 FQGNSA. Trimming removed 2 bases from V and 8 bases from J; junction bases left unmatched: 3. The CDR3 consists of 14 residues.

The CDR3 DNA reads as TGCGCCAGCAGCGCACACCCCGGGACAGGGGGCTTCTACGAGCAGTACTTC. The encoded protein is CASSAHPGTGGFYEQYF. The chain couples TRBV5-1 to TRBJ2-7; TRBD1 matches 12 bases. The CDR3 is 17 amino acids. Trimming took 4 bases from V and 3 from J; bases not matched to a gene: 11. Per the germline V gene, CDR1 is SGHRS and CDR2 is YFSETQ.

This clone was seen a single time. The chain links TRBV7-9 to TRBJ2-7; 10 bases agree with TRBD2. The CDR3 sequence is 14 residues long. Germline CDR1 and CDR2: SEHNR and FQNEAQ (reference sequence). V shed 3 bases and J 5 bases; nucleotides not matched to a gene: 4. The CDR3 nucleotides read TGTGCCAGCAGCTTTAGTCTAGCGGGAGACGAGCAGTACTTC. Protein product: CASSFSLAGDEQYF.

This clone appeared a single time. CDR3 bases: TGTGCCAGCAGCCCTCAGGGATCTAGCAATCAGCCCCAGCATTTT. Translated: CASSPQGSSNQPQHF. This chain uses TRBV2 with TRBJ1-5, with D perhaps matching TRBD1 (5 bases). The V and J ends lost 6 bases and 0 bases respectively, with 12 bases between them. The CDR3 is 15 amino acids. Germline values: CDR1 SNHLY, CDR2 FYNNEI.

V is TRBV6-5 and J is TRBJ1-6; no clear D. This CDR3 comprises 14 residues. Trimming stripped 5 bases from V and 5 bases from J, with 10 bases between. CDR1 is MNHEY, CDR2 SVGAGI, per germline. CDR3 loop: CASSDTLNNSPLHF. The DNA of the CDR3 is TGTGCCAGCAGTGACACCCTAAATAATTCACCCCTCCACTTT.

The chain is built from TRBV4-1 and TRBJ2-1, with 9 bases fitting TRBD2. CDR3 size: 14 residues. The germline CDR1 and CDR2 sequences are MGHRA and YSYEKL. Trimming cost V 1 base and J 9 bases; bases outside gene matches: 4. The CDR3 DNA follows: TGCGCCAGCAGCCAAGTGGGACTAGCTGGTGAGCAGTTCTTC. It is translated as CASSQVGLAGEQFF.

The genes are TRBV2 and TRBJ2-6; 7 nucleotides match TRBD1. The germline V gene has CDR1 SNHLY and CDR2 FYNNEI. The trim removed 6 bases at V and 4 bases at J, leaving 3 bases unmatched. The CDR3 consists of 14 residues. CDR3 protein: CASRGTAGANVLTF. CDR3 sequence (DNA): TGTGCCAGCAGGGGGACAGCCGGGGCCAACGTCCTGACTTTC.

The J gene is TRBJ2-5, the V gene TRBV6-5; maybe TRBD2 (6 bases). CDR1 and CDR2 (germline): MNHEY, SVGAGI. Trimming removed 5 bases from V and 4 bases from J, with 11 bases in between. There are 13 residues in the CDR3. CDR3 sequence: CASSQGTGETQYF. CDR3 nucleotide sequence: TGTGCCAGCAGTCAAGGGACTGGAGAGACCCAGTACTTC.

The CDR3 loop is CASKVSGNTGELFF. As DNA, the CDR3 is TGTGCCAGCAAGGTCTCAGGAAACACCGGGGAGCTGTTTTTT. The rearrangement joins TRBV2 to TRBJ2-2; D unresolved. The CDR3 extends over 14 amino acids. Germline-derived CDR1 and CDR2 are SNHLY and FYNNEI. V was clipped by 7 bases and J by 2 bases, with 11 bases between them.

The chain combines TRBV25-1 with TRBJ1-4; unclear D gene. CDR3 length: 15 residues. CDR1 and CDR2 from the germline V gene are MGHDK and SYGVNS. V was clipped by 1 base and J by 8 bases, with 14 bases between them. DNA for the CDR3: TGTGCCAGCAGTGAATGGAGAGGGTCCTTCGAAAAACTGTTTTTT. Its translation is CASSEWRGSFEKLFF.

The chain has TRBV28 and TRBJ2-7, with 8 bases identical to TRBD1. Germline V gives CDR1 MDHEN, CDR2 SYDVKM. This CDR3 contains 13 residues. V lost 10 bases, J lost 4 bases, and 9 bases stayed unmatched. The CDR3 here is CATHRGVGYEQYF. The CDR3, as DNA: TGTGCCACACACAGGGGGGTGGGATACGAGCAGTACTTC.

This clone has just a few counts. V and J are TRBV27 and TRBJ2-5; TRBD1 agrees at 7 bases. This CDR3 has 15 amino acids. The V gene's germline CDR1 is MNHEY and CDR2 SMNVEV (reference sequence). With V trimmed by 8 bases and J by 2 bases, 11 bases remained unmatched. The CDR3 DNA reads TGTGCCAGCGCACTGGGGACAGCTTTTCAAGAGACCCAGTACTTC. Translating it yields CASALGTAFQETQYF.

The gene calls are TRBV6-1 and TRBJ2-1; 9 bases align to TRBD2. From germline, CDR1 is MNHNS and CDR2 SASEGT. The CDR3 loop spans 16 amino acids. The J segment lost 0 bases and the V segment lost 4 bases, leaving 4 bases of the junction unmatched. For the CDR3, the DNA is TGTGCCAGCAGTGCCGGGACTAGCAGCTCCTACAATGAGCAGTTCTTC. This translates into CASSAGTSSSYNEQFF.

This clone was seen a single time. The chain has TRBV7-6 and TRBJ2-5; 7 positions agree with TRBD2. Losses at the gene ends were 1 base for V and 2 bases for J; bases not matched to a gene: 4. Germline V gene lookup returns CDR1 SGHVS and CDR2 FNYEAQ. The CDR3 runs to 15 residues. Written as DNA, the CDR3 is TGTGCCAGCAGCTTAGGGACTAGTTTGCAAGAGACCCAGTACTTC. This encodes CASSLGTSLQETQYF.